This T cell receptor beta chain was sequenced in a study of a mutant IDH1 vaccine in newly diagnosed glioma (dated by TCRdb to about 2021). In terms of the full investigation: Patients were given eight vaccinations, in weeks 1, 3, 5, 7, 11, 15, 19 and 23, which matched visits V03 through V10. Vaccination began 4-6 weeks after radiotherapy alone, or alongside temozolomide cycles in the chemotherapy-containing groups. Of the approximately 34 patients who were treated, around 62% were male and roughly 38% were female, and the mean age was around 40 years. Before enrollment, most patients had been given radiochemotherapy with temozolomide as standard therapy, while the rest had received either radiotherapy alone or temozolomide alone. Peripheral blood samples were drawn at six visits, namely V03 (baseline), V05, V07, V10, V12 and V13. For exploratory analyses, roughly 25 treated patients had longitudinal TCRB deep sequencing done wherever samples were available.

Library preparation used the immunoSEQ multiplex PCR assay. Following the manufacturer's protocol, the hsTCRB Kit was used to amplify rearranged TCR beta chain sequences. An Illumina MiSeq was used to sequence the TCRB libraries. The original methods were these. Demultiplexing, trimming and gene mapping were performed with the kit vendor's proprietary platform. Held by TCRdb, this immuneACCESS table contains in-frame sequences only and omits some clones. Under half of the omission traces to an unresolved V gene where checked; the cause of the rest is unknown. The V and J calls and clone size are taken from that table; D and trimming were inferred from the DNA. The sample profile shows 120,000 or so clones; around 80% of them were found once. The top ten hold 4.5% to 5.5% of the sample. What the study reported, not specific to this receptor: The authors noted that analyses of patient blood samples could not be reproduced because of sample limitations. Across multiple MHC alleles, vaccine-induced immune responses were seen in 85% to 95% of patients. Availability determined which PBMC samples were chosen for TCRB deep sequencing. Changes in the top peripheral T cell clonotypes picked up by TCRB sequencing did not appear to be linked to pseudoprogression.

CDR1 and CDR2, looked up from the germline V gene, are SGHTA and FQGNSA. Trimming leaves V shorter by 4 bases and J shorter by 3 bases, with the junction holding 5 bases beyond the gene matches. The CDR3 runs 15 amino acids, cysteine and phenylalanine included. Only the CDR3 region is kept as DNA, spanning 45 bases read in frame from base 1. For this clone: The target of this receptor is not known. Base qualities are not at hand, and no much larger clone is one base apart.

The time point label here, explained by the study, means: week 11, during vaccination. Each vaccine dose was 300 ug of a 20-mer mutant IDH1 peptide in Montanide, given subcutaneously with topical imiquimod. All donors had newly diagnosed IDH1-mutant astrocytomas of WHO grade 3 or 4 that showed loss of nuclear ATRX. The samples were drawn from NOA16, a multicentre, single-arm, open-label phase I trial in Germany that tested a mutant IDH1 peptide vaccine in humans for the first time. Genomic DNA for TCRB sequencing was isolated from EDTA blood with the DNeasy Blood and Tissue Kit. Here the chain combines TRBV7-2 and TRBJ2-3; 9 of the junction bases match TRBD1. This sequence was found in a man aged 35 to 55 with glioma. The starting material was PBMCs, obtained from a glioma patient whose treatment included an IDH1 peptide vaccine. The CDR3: CASSSQGALTDTQYF. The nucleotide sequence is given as TGTGCCAGCAGCTCACAGGGGGCGCTTACAGATACGCAGTATTTT.